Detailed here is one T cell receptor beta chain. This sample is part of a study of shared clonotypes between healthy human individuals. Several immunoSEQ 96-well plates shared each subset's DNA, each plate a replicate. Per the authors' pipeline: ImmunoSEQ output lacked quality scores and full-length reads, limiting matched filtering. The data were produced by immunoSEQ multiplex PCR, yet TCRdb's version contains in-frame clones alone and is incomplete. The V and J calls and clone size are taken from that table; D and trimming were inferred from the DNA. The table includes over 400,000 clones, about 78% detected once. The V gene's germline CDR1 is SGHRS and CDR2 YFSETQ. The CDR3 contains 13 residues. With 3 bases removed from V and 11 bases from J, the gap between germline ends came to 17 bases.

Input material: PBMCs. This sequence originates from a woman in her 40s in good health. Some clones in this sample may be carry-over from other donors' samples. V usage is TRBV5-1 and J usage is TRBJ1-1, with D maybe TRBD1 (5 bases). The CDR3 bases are TGCGCCAGCAGCTCCGGGACCTTTTGGGGGGCTTTCTTT. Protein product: CASSSGTFWGAFF.